The subject of this entry is one TCR beta chain. Here immunoSEQ multiplex PCR was the method, and the copy in TCRdb shows in-frame clones only, minus some. The sample lists 180,000 or so clones; approximately 83% were seen once. This specimen comes from a study of blood T cell repertoires in COVID-19. Study-level background: The United States, Italy and Spain were the sources of the acute and convalescent COVID-19 samples. The analysed material was cDNA or gDNA that came from T cells, B-cell-depleted T cells, or PBMCs.

This CDR3 region has 14 residues. The ends were cut back, 4 bases at V and 1 base at J, with 11 bases in the middle. Germline CDR1 is LNHDA and CDR2 is SQIVND (reference sequence). The clonotype comes from a man between 60 and 75 years old with acute or convalescent COVID-19. Sequenced sample: peripheral blood. This chain uses TRBV19 with TRBJ2-7; maybe TRBD1 (6 bases). The CDR3, as DNA: TGTGCCAGTAGTAGCCGGGACACATCCTACGAGCAGTACTTC. Translated: CASSSRDTSYEQYF.